This T cell receptor beta chain originates from a study of cytomegalovirus exposure and HLA in healthy donors. Researchers ran the PCR with 60 Vbeta and 13 Jbeta primers. TCRdb keeps only in-frame clones here, not all; method: immunoSEQ multiplex PCR. This table has more than 150,000 clones, 81% appearing once. CDR1 and CDR2 (germline): MGHDK, SYGVNS. There are 15 residues in the CDR3. With V trimmed by 6 bases and J by 3 bases, 6 bases remained unmatched. The rearrangement joins TRBV25-1 to TRBJ2-1; 9 positions agree with TRBD2. Sequencing used PBMCs. The clonotype originates from a man over 45 in good health and CMV-seropositive. The CDR3: CASRDSGGLYNEQFF. CDR3 nucleotides: TGTGCCAGCAGGGATAGCGGGGGCCTCTACAATGAGCAGTTCTTC.